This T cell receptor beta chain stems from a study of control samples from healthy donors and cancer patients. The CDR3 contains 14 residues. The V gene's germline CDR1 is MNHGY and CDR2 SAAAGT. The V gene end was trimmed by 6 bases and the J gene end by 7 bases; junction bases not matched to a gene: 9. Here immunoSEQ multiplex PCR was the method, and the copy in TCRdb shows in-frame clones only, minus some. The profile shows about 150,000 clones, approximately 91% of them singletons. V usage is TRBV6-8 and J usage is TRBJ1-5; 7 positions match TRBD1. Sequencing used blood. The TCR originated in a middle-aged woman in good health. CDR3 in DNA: TGTGCCAGCAGCTTGACAGGGCGATGGCAGCCCCAGCATTTT. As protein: CASSLTGRWQPQHF.